A single sample is the source of the 2 T cell receptor beta chains below, sequenced in a study of T cell responses to AZD1222 COVID-19 vaccine. TCRdb's copy holds only in-frame clones and misses some; the assay was immunoSEQ multiplex PCR. The sample lists about 94,000 clones, more than 70% occurring once. Sequenced here: peripheral blood, sampled on day 0 of AZD1222 vaccination. The receptors derive from an adult in good health.

The CDR3: CASSSCRDRGFCEQYF. The CDR3 region has the DNA TGCGCCAGCAGCTCCTGCCGGGACAGGGGGTTTTGCGAGCAGTACTTC. V gene TRBV5-1 combines with J gene TRBJ2-7; 11 nucleotides align to TRBD1. Germline V lookup: CDR1 SGHRS, CDR2 YFSETQ. This CDR3 contains 16 residues. The V gene end was trimmed by 3 bases and the J gene end by 6 bases; junction bases not matched to a gene: 11. The whole variable domain, remainder taken from reference TRBV5-1 and TRBJ2-7, is KAGVTQTPRYLIKTRGQQVTLSCSPISGHRSVSWYQQTPGQGLQFLFEYFSETQRNKGNFPGRFSGRQFSNSRSEMNVSTLELGDSALYLCASSSCRDRGFCEQYFGPGTRLTVT.

This rearrangement joins TRBV5-1 to TRBJ1-6; D is unresolved. Trimming pared 0 bases from V and 7 bases from J, leaving 11 bases between. The CDR3 runs 15 residues. Looked up from germline, CDR1 is SGHRS and CDR2 is YFSETQ. The CDR3 DNA reads TGCGCCAGCAGCTTGGCCGGCGTAGCAAATTCACCCCTCCACTTT. This translates into CASSLAGVANSPLHF.